Listed here is a single TCR beta chain. The antigen remains undetermined. These data come from a study of PD-L1 blockade in urothelial cancer. Study findings and constraints: Below-median blood TCR clonality before treatment forecast better survival. Tumor-linked clones in blood grew more by 3 weeks in durable-benefit patients.

TCRdb's copy holds only in-frame clones and misses some; the assay was immunoSEQ multiplex PCR. The sample has 14,000 to 15,000 clones; 85% to 90% are singletons. Urothelial carcinoma affected the patients, and it was locally advanced or metastatic. This CDR3 comprises 11 residues. Trimming stripped 3 bases from V and 5 bases from J, with 7 bases between. Germline V gives CDR1 DFQATT, CDR2 SNEGSKA (reference sequence). This sequence was found in a man between 70 and 80 years old with urothelial cancer. This chain connects TRBV20-1 to TRBJ1-1; unclear D gene. Sequenced material: PBMCs, taken around atezolizumab (anti-PD-L1) treatment. The CDR3 coding sequence is TGCAGTGCTAGGGAGGGAACTGAAGCTTTCTTT. This translates into CSAREGTEAFF.